A selection of T cell receptor beta chains follows, all from one sample in a study of regulatory and conventional T cells in RAG deficiency. Produced via immunoSEQ multiplex PCR; TCRdb's table is partial and in-frame only. The table shows over 10,000 clones, with roughly 93% occurring only once. Another study also made use of these data, one on regulatory T cells.

Sequenced material: CD4+ effector T cells sorted from blood. These TCRs come from a human donor in good health. Each CDR3 is given without its conserved first and last residue. Fields, in order: V gene, CDR3 protein.

TRBV18,ASSPGLAVVNGPEQY
TRBV6-5,ASSYSPGDNEQF
TRBV27,ASRIRSRAHKGDEQF
TRBV29-1,SVLAGTPTYEQY
TRBV15,ATSRLQGSSGANVLT
TRBV5-1,ASSLGDSSLTDTQY
TRBV5-4,ASSPSGAGHSYEQY
TRBV29-1,SVEAGGPPEQF
TRBV5-6,ASSLADGTGLN
TRBV6-1,ASTVAGWEKLF